This T cell receptor beta chain was captured by sequencing in a study of T cell changes during pregnancy in multiple sclerosis (dated by TCRdb to the late 2010s). For the wider study: In women with multiple sclerosis, the researchers looked at how the T cell repertoire shifted as pregnancy progressed.

V is shortened by 3 bases, J by 2 bases, and the region joining them spans 9 bases. From a lookup of the germline V gene, CDR1 and CDR2 are SGDLS and YYNGEE. Reading from cysteine to phenylalanine, the CDR3 counts 15 amino acids. The sequence is cut down to CDR3 DNA, 45 bases in frame from base 1. Remarks on this clone: The clone's antigen remains unknown. Per-nucleotide qualities are absent, and no much larger clonotype sits a single base away.

The library came from the immunoSEQ multiplex PCR assay. TCRdb holds this immuneACCESS table with in-frame rearrangements only. Some clones are missing; in checked studies, unresolved V genes explain under half, and the rest has no known cause. Across this sample there are 35,000 to 50,000 clones, with just under 95% seen only once. Of the sample, roughly 0.7% falls within the top ten clones. The origin of this receptor is a female donor with multiple sclerosis, enrolled in a pregnancy study. This specimen consisted of CD4+ T cells from peripheral blood mononuclear cells, obtained in the first trimester of pregnancy. The sequence links TRBV9 to TRBJ1-6; matching of 6 bases hints at TRBD1 as the D gene. The base sequence is TGTGCCAGCAGCGGGACAGCTACCTATAATTCACCCCTCCACTTT. Its protein reads: CASSGTATYNSPLHF.